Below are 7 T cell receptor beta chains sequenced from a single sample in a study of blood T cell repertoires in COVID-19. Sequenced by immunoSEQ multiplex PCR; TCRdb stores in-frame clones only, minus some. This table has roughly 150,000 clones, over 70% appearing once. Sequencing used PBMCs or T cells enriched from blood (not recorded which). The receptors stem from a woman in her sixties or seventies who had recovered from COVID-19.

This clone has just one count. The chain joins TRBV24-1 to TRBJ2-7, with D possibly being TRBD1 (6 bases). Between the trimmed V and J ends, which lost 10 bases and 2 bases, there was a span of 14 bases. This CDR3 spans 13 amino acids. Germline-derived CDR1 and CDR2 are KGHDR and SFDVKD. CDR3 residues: CATSRPGAYEQYF. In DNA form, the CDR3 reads TGTGCCACTAGCCGGCCAGGGGCCTACGAGCAGTACTTC.

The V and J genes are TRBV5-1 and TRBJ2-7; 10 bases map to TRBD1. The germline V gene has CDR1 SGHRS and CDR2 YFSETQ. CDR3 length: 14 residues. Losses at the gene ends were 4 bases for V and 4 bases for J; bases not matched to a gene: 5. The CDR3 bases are TGCGCCAGCAGCCTAGGGACAGGGGAATACGAGCAGTACTTC. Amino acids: CASSLGTGEYEQYF.

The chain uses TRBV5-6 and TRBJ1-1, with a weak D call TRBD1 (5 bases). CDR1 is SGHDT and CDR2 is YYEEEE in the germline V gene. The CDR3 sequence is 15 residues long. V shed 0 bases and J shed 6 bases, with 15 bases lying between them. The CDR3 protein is CASSLAGQGTAEAFF. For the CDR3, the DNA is TGTGCCAGCAGCTTGGCTGGGCAGGGAACCGCTGAAGCTTTCTTT.

The chain's CDR3 is CASRTLEALKGYTF. DNA of the CDR3: TGTGCCAGCAGGACGTTGGAGGCTTTGAAGGGCTACACCTTC. V usage is TRBV2 and J usage is TRBJ1-2; no clear D. The V end was cut by 6 bases, the J end by 8 bases, with 19 bases between. CDR1 SNHLY and CDR2 FYNNEI come from the germline V gene. CDR3 length equals 14 residues.

CDR3 sequence: CASSDWDSSTDTQYF. CDR3 nucleotides: TGCGCCAGCAGTGATTGGGACAGCAGCACAGATACGCAGTATTTT. The rearrangement links TRBV10-2 to TRBJ2-3; 7 nucleotides match TRBD1. The trim removed 3 bases at V and 0 bases at J, leaving 3 bases unmatched. CDR1 is WSHSY, CDR2 SAAADI, per germline. There are 15 residues in the CDR3.

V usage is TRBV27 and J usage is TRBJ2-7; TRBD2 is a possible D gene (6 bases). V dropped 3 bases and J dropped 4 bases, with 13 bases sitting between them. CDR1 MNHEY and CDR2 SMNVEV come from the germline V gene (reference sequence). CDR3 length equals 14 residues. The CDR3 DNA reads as TGTGCCAGCAGTTTGATCTCGGGGGTTTACGAGCAGTACTTC. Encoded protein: CASSLISGVYEQYF.

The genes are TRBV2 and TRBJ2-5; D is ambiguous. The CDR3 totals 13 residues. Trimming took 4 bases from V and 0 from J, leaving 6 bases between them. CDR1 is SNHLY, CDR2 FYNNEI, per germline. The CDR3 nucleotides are TGTGCCAGCAGTGGCCTATACCAAGAGACCCAGTACTTC. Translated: CASSGLYQETQYF.